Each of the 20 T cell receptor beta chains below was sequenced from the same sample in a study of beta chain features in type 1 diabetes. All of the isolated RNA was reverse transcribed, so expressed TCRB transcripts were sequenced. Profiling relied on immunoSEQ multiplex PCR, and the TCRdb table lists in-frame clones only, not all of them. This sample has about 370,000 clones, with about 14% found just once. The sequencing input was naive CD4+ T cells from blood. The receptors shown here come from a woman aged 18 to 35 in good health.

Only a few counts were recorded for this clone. CDR3 loop: CASREQPGIYNEQFF. The DNA of the CDR3 is TGTGCCAGCAGGGAACAGCCCGGGATCTACAATGAGCAGTTCTTC. The chain carries TRBV27 and TRBJ2-1; the D gene is possibly TRBD2 (5 bases). Per the germline V gene, CDR1 is MNHEY and CDR2 is SMNVEV (reference sequence). V was shortened by 6 bases and J by 3 bases, with 15 bases between the two germline ends. The CDR3 has 15 amino acids.

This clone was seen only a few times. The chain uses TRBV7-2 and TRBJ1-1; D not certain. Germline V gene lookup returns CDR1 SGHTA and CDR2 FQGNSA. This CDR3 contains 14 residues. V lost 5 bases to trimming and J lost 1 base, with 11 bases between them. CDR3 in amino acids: CASSAQRWNTEAFF. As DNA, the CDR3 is TGTGCCAGCAGCGCGCAAAGATGGAACACTGAAGCTTTCTTT. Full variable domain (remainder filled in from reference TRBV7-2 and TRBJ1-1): GAGVSQSPSNKVTEKGKDVELRCDPISGHTALYWYRQSLGQGLEFLIYFQGNSAPDKSGLPSDRFSAERTGGSVSTLTIQRTQQEDSAVYLCASSAQRWNTEAFFGQGTRLTVV.

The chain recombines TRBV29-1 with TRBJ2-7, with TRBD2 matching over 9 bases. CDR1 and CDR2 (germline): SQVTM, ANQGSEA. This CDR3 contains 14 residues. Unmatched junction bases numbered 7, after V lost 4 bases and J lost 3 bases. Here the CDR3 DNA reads TGCAGCGTTGTAGTAGCGGGAGAGGTCTACGAGCAGTACTTC. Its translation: CSVVVAGEVYEQYF.

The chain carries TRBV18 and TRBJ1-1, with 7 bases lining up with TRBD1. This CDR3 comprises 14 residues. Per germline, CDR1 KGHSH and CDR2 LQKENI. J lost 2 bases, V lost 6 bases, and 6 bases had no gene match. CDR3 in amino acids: CASSPGQFNTEAFF. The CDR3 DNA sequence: TGTGCCAGCTCGCCGGGACAGTTTAACACTGAAGCTTTCTTT.

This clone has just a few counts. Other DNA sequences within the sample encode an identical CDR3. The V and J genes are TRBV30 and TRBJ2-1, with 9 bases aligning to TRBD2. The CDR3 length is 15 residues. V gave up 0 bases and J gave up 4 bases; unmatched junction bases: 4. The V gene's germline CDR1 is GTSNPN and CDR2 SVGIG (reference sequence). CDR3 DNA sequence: TGTGCCTGGAGTGTACTGGCGGGAGGGTACAATGAGCAGTTCTTC. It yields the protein CAWSVLAGGYNEQFF.

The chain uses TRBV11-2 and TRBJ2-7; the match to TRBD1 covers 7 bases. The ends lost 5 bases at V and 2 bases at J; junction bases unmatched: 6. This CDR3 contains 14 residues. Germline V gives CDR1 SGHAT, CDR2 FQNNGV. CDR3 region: CASSPRTGPYEQYF. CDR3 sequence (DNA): TGTGCCAGCAGCCCTCGGACAGGACCCTACGAGCAGTACTTC.

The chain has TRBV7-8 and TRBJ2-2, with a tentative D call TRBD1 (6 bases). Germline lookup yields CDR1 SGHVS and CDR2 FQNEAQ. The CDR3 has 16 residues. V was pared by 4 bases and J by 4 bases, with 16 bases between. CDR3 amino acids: CASSSFGQGSTGELFF. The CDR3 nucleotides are TGTGCCAGCAGCTCCTTCGGGCAGGGGAGCACCGGGGAGCTGTTTTTT.

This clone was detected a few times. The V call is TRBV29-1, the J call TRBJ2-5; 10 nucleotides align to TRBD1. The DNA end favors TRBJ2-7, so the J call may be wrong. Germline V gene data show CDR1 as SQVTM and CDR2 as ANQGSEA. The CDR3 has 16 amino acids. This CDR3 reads CSVAYVGTGDEYEQYF. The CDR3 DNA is TGCAGCGTTGCCTACGTCGGGACAGGGGACGAGTACGAGCAGTACTTC.

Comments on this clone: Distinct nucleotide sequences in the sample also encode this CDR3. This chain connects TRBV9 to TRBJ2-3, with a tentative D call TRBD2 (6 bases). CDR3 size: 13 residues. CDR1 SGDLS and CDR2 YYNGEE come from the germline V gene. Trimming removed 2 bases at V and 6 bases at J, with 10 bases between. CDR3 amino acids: CASSVGGSDTQYF. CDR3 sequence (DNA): TGTGCCAGCAGCGTGGGGGGATCGGATACGCAGTATTTT.

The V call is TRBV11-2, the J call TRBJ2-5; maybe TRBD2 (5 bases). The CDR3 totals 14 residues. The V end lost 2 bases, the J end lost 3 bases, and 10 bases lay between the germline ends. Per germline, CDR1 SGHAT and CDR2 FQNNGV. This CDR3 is CASSLRLAKETQYF. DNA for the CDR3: TGTGCCAGCAGCTTAAGGCTAGCCAAAGAGACCCAGTACTTC.

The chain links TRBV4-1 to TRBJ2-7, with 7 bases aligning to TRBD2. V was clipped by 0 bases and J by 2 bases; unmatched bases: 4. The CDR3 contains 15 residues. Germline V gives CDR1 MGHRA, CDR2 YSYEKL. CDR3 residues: CASSQESGRPYEQYF. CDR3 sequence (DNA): TGCGCCAGCAGCCAAGAGTCCGGGAGGCCCTACGAGCAGTACTTC.

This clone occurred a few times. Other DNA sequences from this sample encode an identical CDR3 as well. The CDR3 loop reads CASSPGTSDTQYF. CDR3 in DNA: TGTGCCAGCTCACCCGGGACTAGCGATACGCAGTATTTT. This rearrangement joins TRBV18 to TRBJ2-3, with 9 bases identical to TRBD2. The CDR3 contains 13 residues. V shed 3 bases and J 6 bases; nucleotides not matched to a gene: 1. Germline V CDR1 and CDR2: KGHSH, LQKENI.

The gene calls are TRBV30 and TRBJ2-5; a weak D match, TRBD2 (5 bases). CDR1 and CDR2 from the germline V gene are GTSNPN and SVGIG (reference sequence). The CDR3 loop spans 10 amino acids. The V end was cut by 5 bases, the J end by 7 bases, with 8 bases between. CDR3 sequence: CAWGRGTQYF. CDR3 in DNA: TGTGCCTGGGGACGGGGGACCCAGTACTTC.

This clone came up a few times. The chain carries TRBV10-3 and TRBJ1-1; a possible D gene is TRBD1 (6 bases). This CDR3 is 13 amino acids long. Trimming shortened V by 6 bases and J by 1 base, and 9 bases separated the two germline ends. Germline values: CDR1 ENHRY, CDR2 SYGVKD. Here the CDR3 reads CAIRPQGNTEAFF. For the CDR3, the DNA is TGTGCCATCAGGCCACAGGGGAACACTGAAGCTTTCTTT.

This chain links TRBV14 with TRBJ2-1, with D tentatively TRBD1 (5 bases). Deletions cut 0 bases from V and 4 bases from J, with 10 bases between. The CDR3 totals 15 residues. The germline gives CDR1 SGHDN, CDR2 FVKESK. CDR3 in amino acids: CASSQDSGSYNEQFF. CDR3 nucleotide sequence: TGTGCCAGCAGCCAAGATTCAGGGTCTTACAATGAGCAGTTCTTC.

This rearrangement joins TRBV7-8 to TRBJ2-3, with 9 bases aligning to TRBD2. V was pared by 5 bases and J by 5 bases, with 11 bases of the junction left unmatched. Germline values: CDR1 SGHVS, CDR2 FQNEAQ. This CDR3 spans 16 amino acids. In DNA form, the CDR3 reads TGTGCCAGCAGCGCGGGACTAGCAGGTCCCTTAGATACGCAGTATTTT. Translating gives CASSAGLAGPLDTQYF.

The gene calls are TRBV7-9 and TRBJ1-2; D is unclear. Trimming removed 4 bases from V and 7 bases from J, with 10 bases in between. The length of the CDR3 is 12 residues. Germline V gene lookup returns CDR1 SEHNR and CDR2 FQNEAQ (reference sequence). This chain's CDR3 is CASSSGFGGYTF. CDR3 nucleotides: TGTGCCAGCAGCTCGGGTTTTGGTGGCTACACCTTC.

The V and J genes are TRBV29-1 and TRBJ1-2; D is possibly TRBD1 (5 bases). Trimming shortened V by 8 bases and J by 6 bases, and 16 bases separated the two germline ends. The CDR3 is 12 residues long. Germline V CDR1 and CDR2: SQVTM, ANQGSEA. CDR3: CSPAGPFDGYTF. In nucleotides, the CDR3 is TGCAGCCCCGCGGGACCCTTCGATGGCTACACCTTC. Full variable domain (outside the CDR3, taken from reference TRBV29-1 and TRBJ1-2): SAVISQKPSRDICQRGTSLTIQCQVDSQVTMMFWYRQQPGQSLTLIATANQGSEATYESGFVIDKFPISRPNLTFSTLTVSNMSPEDSSIYLCSPAGPFDGYTFGSGTRLTVV.

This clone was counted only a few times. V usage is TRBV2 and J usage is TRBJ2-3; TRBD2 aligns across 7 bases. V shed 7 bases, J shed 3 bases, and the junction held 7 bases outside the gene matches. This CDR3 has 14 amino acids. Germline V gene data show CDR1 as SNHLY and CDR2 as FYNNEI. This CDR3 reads CASKILANTDTQYF. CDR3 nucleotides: TGTGCCAGCAAGATACTAGCGAATACAGATACGCAGTATTTT.

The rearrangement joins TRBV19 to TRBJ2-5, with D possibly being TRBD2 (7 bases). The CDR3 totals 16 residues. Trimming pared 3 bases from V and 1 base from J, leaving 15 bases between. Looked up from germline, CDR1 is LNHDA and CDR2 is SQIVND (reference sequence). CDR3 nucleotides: TGTGCCAGTAGTATTTTTCGGGGGGCGGCCCAAGAGACCCAGTACTTC. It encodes CASSIFRGAAQETQYF.